This is a list of T cell receptor beta chains from one sample in a study of cytomegalovirus exposure and HLA in healthy donors. Produced via immunoSEQ multiplex PCR; TCRdb's table is partial and in-frame only. The table records about 130,000 clones, roughly 80% of them present only once. Sequencing was performed on PBMCs. Every receptor here comes from a female donor in good health and CMV-seronegative. The CDR3 runs from the conserved cysteine through the conserved F or W. D genes are given only for firm matches. For some rows the clone size is stated as once, few or many, or as a class when expanded; others skip it.

j_call v_call clone_size d_call cdr3_nt cdr3_aa
TRBJ1-2 TRBV19 NA TRBD1 TGTGCCAGTAGTGGGCGAAGACAGGGCAGCGACTATGGCTACACCTTC CASSGRRQGSDYGYTF
TRBJ2-7 TRBV4-2 NA NA TGTGCCAGCAGCCAAGTGGGTCCGGGGGCCTACGAGCAGTACTTC CASSQVGPGAYEQYF
TRBJ2-6 TRBV15 NA NA TGTGCCACCAGCAGAGGGACTTCTGGGGCCAACGTCCTGACTTTC CATSRGTSGANVLTF
TRBJ2-1 TRBV4-1 few NA TGCGCCAGCAGCCCCGGACAGGGGGCTAGCGGGAGGGCCCCCAATGAGCAGTTCTTC CASSPGQGASGRAPNEQFF
TRBJ1-5 TRBV5-1 few TRBD1 TGCGCCAGCAGCTTGGAGCACAGGGGAGGACCCCAGCATTTT CASSLEHRGGPQHF
TRBJ2-7 TRBV7-2 NA TRBD2 TGTGCCAGCAGCTTAATGGGACTAGCGACCTACGAGCAGTACTTC CASSLMGLATYEQYF
TRBJ1-1 TRBV11-2 NA TRBD1 TGTGCCAGCAGCCTTAGTAACTTGGACAGGGGGCGGACGAACACTGAAGCTTTCTTT CASSLSNLDRGRTNTEAFF
TRBJ2-1 TRBV2 NA TRBD2 TGTGCCAGCGGGGCGGCTAGCGGCCTAGGTGAGCAGTTCTTC CASGAASGLGEQFF
TRBJ2-1 TRBV13 NA TRBD2 TGTGCCAGCAGCTCGGGGGGACTAGCGGACTACAATGAGCAGTTCTTC CASSSGGLADYNEQFF
TRBJ2-3 TRBV27 once TRBD1 TGTGCCAGCAGTTTATCGAGGGGGCGAGATACGCAGTATTTT CASSLSRGRDTQYF
TRBJ2-7 TRBV6-5 NA NA TGTGCCAGCAGTTACGGAGGGCAGGACGAGCAGTACTTC CASSYGGQDEQYF
TRBJ1-6 TRBV4-1 NA NA TGCGCCAGCAGCCAAGATACCCGGAGGGCCTATGATTCACCCCTCCACTTT CASSQDTRRAYDSPLHF
TRBJ2-2 TRBV11-3 few TRBD2 TGTGCCAGCAGCTTAGGGGCGACTAGCGAGGCCGGGGAGCTGTTTTTT CASSLGATSEAGELFF
TRBJ1-1 TRBV4-1 NA NA TGCGCCAGCAGCCAAGAAACAGGGTTAAGCACTGAAGCTTTCTTT CASSQETGLSTEAFF
TRBJ2-5 TRBV28 NA TRBD2 TGTGCCAGCAGTTACGGCGGGAGAACGGCAGGGACCCAGTACTTC CASSYGGRTAGTQYF
TRBJ2-7 TRBV10-3 once TRBD1 TGTGCCATCAGTGAGTCTCGGGACAGGTCCCACGAGCAGTACTTC CAISESRDRSHEQYF
TRBJ2-7 TRBV6-6 NA TRBD1 TGTGCCAGCAGTTACCAGGGACAGGGGGCGGGCGAGCAGTACTTC CASSYQGQGAGEQYF
TRBJ1-2 TRBV27 NA NA TGTGCCAGCAGGGATACAGGTTCTAACTATGGCTACACCTTC CASRDTGSNYGYTF
TRBJ2-2 TRBV19 NA NA TGTGCCAGTAGCGCACGGAGGACCGGGGAGCTGTTTTTT CASSARRTGELFF
TRBJ2-7 TRBV18 NA TRBD2 TGTGCCAGCTCACCCGATCTAGCGGGAGTATACGAGCAGTACTTC CASSPDLAGVYEQYF
TRBJ2-7 TRBV10-3 NA NA TGTGCCATCGCCCGAGCGGTGACCTACGAGCAGTACTTC CAIARAVTYEQYF
TRBJ2-7 TRBV4-3 NA TRBD1 TGCGCCAGCAGCCAAGCGGGACAGAACGAGCAGTACTTC CASSQAGQNEQYF
TRBJ1-2 TRBV11-2 NA NA TGTGCCAGCAGCTCCCGCCAGGCTAACTATGGCTACACCTTC CASSSRQANYGYTF
TRBJ2-7 TRBV28 NA TRBD1 TGTGCCAGCAGTTCGGAACGGGACAGCTTCTCCTACGAGCAGTACTTC CASSSERDSFSYEQYF
TRBJ2-2 TRBV7-2 NA TRBD2 TGTGCCAGCAGCGTTCTAGCGGGAGAGGTCACCGGGGAGCTGTTTTTT CASSVLAGEVTGELFF
TRBJ2-7 TRBV11-2 NA TRBD1 TGTGCCAGCACCGATCCGGGACAGGGGATCTACGAGCAGTACTTC CASTDPGQGIYEQYF
TRBJ2-1 TRBV6-6 once TRBD2 TGTGCCAGCAGAACCGGGACTAGCGGGAGAAATGAGCAGTTCTTC CASRTGTSGRNEQFF
TRBJ2-7 TRBV19 few TRBD1 TGTGCCAGTACTCCGGGACAGGGGGCAAAAACCTACGAGCAGTACTTC CASTPGQGAKTYEQYF
TRBJ1-2 TRBV13 NA NA TGTGCCAGCAGCTTAGAGGCCAGGGGAAGGTATGGCTACACCTTC CASSLEARGRYGYTF
TRBJ1-2 TRBV7-3 NA TRBD1 TGTGCCAGCAGCCCCAGAGAAGCAACCGGGACAGGGAACTATGGCTACACCTTC CASSPREATGTGNYGYTF
TRBJ1-2 TRBV7-2 NA NA TGTGCCAGCAGCTTAGTGCGGGGGGCAAACTATGGCTACACCTTC CASSLVRGANYGYTF
TRBJ2-5 TRBV5-6 NA NA TGTGCCAGCAGCTTGGGGACAGTCCAAGAGACCCAGTACTTC CASSLGTVQETQYF
TRBJ1-2 TRBV4-3 once NA TGCGCCAGCAGCCAAGGGGCAGCTAACTATGGCTACACCTTC CASSQGAANYGYTF
TRBJ1-1 TRBV18 NA NA TGTGCCAGCTCACCACCGCGTCCCGGGGGGAACACTGAAGCTTTCTTT CASSPPRPGGNTEAFF
TRBJ2-7 TRBV7-6 NA NA TGTGCCAGCAGCCTTCGAGTAGCGGAGACCTACGAGCAGTACTTC CASSLRVAETYEQYF
TRBJ1-1 TRBV5-1 NA TRBD1 TGCGCCAGCAGCTTAAGACAGGGGAGACCGAACACTGAAGCTTTCTTT CASSLRQGRPNTEAFF
TRBJ1-3 TRBV7-2 NA TRBD1 TGTGCCAGCAGCCGGACAGGGGTAGGATTCTCTGGAAACACCATATATTTT CASSRTGVGFSGNTIYF
TRBJ2-1 TRBV6-5 NA TRBD2 TGTGCCAGCAGTGACGGACTAGCCTCCAATGAGCAGTTCTTC CASSDGLASNEQFF
TRBJ1-4 TRBV2 medium-sized NA TGTGCCAGCACATCCTCCGGTAAACTGTTTTTT CASTSSGKLFF
TRBJ2-7 TRBV10-3 NA TRBD2 TGTGCCATCAGTGAGCCGAACGGGCTAGCGGGGAGAACCTACGAGCAGTACTTC CAISEPNGLAGRTYEQYF
TRBJ2-1 TRBV7-2 NA TRBD2 TGTGCCAGCAGCTTAGTAGCGGGCACCTACAATGAGCAGTTCTTC CASSLVAGTYNEQFF